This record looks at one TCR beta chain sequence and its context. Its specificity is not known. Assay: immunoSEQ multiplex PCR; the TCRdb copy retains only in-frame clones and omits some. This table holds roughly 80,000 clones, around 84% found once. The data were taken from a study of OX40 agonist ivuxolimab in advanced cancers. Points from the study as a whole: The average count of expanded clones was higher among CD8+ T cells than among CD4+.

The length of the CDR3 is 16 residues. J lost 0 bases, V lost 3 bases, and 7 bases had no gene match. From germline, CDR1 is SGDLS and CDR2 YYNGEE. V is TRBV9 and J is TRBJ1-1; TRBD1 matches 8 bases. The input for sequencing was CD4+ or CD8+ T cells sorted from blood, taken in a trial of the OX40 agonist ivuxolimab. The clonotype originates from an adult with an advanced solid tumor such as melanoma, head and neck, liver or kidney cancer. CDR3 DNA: TGTGCCAGCAGCGACACCGACAGGGGCCTGAACACTGAAGCTTTCTTT. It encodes CASSDTDRGLNTEAFF.